This T cell receptor beta chain is from a study of shared clonotypes between healthy human individuals. This clone was recorded many times. The sample carries other DNA sequences with the same CDR3. The method was immunoSEQ multiplex PCR; TCRdb's version includes in-frame clones alone and lacks a portion of them. Here the sample spans approximately 1,000,000 clones, approximately 80% being singletons. In germline, CDR1 is GTSNPN, CDR2 SVGIG (reference sequence). Deletions cut 1 base from V and 5 bases from J, with 15 bases between. This CDR3 is built from 14 residues. The receptor comes from a man aged 18 to 29 in good health. Some clones in this sample may be carry-over from other donors' samples. Sequencing was performed on memory CD4+ T cells from PBMCs. Subset: CD45RA-negative fraction. The chain recombines TRBV30 with TRBJ2-7, with D unclear. In nucleotides, the CDR3 is TGTGCCTGGAGTGGGGAAAGGCTGGCCAACGAGCAGTACTTC. Its translation: CAWSGERLANEQYF. The full variable domain, with the rest looked up from reference TRBV30 and TRBJ2-7, is SQTIHQWPATLVQPVGSPLSLECTVEGTSNPNLYWYRQAAGRGLQLLFYSVGIGQISSEVPQNLSASRPQDRQFILSSKKLLLSDSGFYLCAWSGERLANEQYFGPGTRLTVT.